The rows below give T cell receptor beta chains drawn from one sample of a study of CD8+ T cells in alopecia areata. Repertoires were generated with immunoSEQ multiplex PCR, while TCRdb's copy carries only in-frame clones and drops some. The profile shows approximately 210,000 clones, just under 65% of them singletons. This specimen consisted of CD4+ T cells sorted from blood, obtained at approximately week 49, from a patient treated with tofacitinib. Receptors originate from a human donor with alopecia areata. The CDR3 runs from the conserved cysteine through the conserved F or W. The D gene is left open where the match is weak. Size is omitted from some rows. Given values are once, few, many or a class for expanded clones.

V gene: TRBV5-6
J gene: TRBJ2-2
D gene: -
clone size: -
CDR3 protein: CASSLVAGLNTGELFF
CDR3 DNA: TGTGCCAGCAGCTTGGTTGCGGGCCTGAACACCGGGGAGCTGTTTTTT

V gene: TRBV27
J gene: TRBJ1-1
D gene: -
clone size: -
CDR3 protein: CASSLSVGRNTEAFF
CDR3 DNA: TGTGCCAGCAGTTTATCTGTCGGCCGGAACACTGAAGCTTTCTTT

V gene: TRBV29-1
J gene: TRBJ2-1
D gene: -
clone size: few
CDR3 protein: CSVARGAGEQFF
CDR3 DNA: TGCAGCGTTGCCAGGGGGGCTGGTGAGCAGTTCTTC

V gene: TRBV7-9
J gene: TRBJ1-2
D gene: TRBD1
clone size: -
CDR3 protein: CASSLQGAEGYTF
CDR3 DNA: TGTGCCAGCAGCTTACAGGGGGCGGAAGGCTACACCTTC

V gene: TRBV30
J gene: TRBJ2-7
D gene: TRBD1
clone size: -
CDR3 protein: CAWSSWDRGEQYF
CDR3 DNA: TGTGCCTGGAGTTCATGGGACAGGGGAGAGCAGTACTTC

V gene: TRBV20-1
J gene: TRBJ2-5
D gene: -
clone size: -
CDR3 protein: CSASRAETQYF
CDR3 DNA: TGCAGTGCTAGCAGGGCAGAGACCCAGTACTTC

V gene: TRBV30
J gene: TRBJ2-1
D gene: TRBD1
clone size: -
CDR3 protein: CACLDRVAYNEQFF
CDR3 DNA: TGTGCCTGCCTAGACAGGGTGGCCTACAATGAGCAGTTCTTC

V gene: TRBV30
J gene: TRBJ2-7
D gene: -
clone size: -
CDR3 protein: CAWSMNGYEQYF
CDR3 DNA: TGTGCCTGGAGTATGAACGGCTACGAGCAGTACTTC

V gene: TRBV5-1
J gene: TRBJ2-5
D gene: -
clone size: once
CDR3 protein: CASSTVPGETQYF
CDR3 DNA: TGCGCCAGCAGCACCGTACCCGGGGAGACCCAGTACTTC

V gene: TRBV29-1
J gene: TRBJ1-1
D gene: TRBD1
clone size: -
CDR3 protein: CSVGQGFTTEAFF
CDR3 DNA: TGCAGCGTTGGACAGGGTTTTACCACTGAAGCTTTCTTT

V gene: TRBV29-1
J gene: TRBJ1-2
D gene: TRBD1
clone size: -
CDR3 protein: CSVSQGEGGYTF
CDR3 DNA: TGCAGCGTTTCACAGGGGGAAGGTGGCTACACCTTC

V gene: TRBV9
J gene: TRBJ2-3
D gene: -
clone size: -
CDR3 protein: CASSVAASDTQYF
CDR3 DNA: TGTGCCAGCAGCGTAGCAGCCTCAGATACGCAGTATTTT

V gene: TRBV19
J gene: TRBJ1-2
D gene: TRBD1
clone size: -
CDR3 protein: CASSTRETKQGNYGYTF
CDR3 DNA: TGTGCCAGTAGTACGCGTGAAACGAAACAGGGGAACTATGGCTACACCTTC

V gene: TRBV4-3
J gene: TRBJ1-4
D gene: -
clone size: -
CDR3 protein: CASSQDFIGDEKLFF
CDR3 DNA: TGCGCCAGCAGCCAAGATTTTATTGGGGATGAAAAACTGTTTTTT

V gene: TRBV30
J gene: TRBJ2-1
D gene: -
clone size: -
CDR3 protein: CAWTRSVGEQFF
CDR3 DNA: TGTGCCTGGACTAGGAGTGTAGGTGAGCAGTTCTTC

V gene: TRBV29-1
J gene: TRBJ1-2
D gene: -
clone size: -
CDR3 protein: CSVSPGSAGYTF
CDR3 DNA: TGCAGCGTTTCCCCGGGGTCGGCTGGCTACACCTTC

V gene: TRBV30
J gene: TRBJ1-6
D gene: -
clone size: -
CDR3 protein: CAWRGGGLQLRF
CDR3 DNA: TGTGCCTGGAGAGGAGGAGGGCTCCAACTCCGATTT

V gene: TRBV6-7
J gene: TRBJ1-2
D gene: -
clone size: once
CDR3 protein: CATKGWDYTF
CDR3 DNA: TGTGCCACCAAAGGATGGGACTACACCTTC

V gene: TRBV5-1
J gene: TRBJ2-7
D gene: -
clone size: -
CDR3 protein: CASSLDSGQFSYEQYF
CDR3 DNA: TGCGCCAGCAGCTTGGATTCCGGACAGTTCTCCTACGAGCAGTACTTC

V gene: TRBV5-1
J gene: TRBJ2-3
D gene: -
clone size: -
CDR3 protein: CASSLTHGYTDTQYF
CDR3 DNA: TGCGCCAGCAGCTTAACCCACGGTTACACAGATACGCAGTATTTT

V gene: TRBV6-5
J gene: TRBJ2-3
D gene: -
clone size: -
CDR3 protein: CASSLLRLDTQYF
CDR3 DNA: TGTGCCAGCAGTCTCCTGAGACTCGATACGCAGTATTTT

V gene: TRBV2
J gene: TRBJ1-1
D gene: -
clone size: -
CDR3 protein: CASSGPRAGTEAFF
CDR3 DNA: TGTGCCAGCAGTGGTCCCAGGGCGGGAACTGAAGCTTTCTTT

V gene: TRBV6-6
J gene: TRBJ2-3
D gene: TRBD2
clone size: -
CDR3 protein: CASAERGVTDTQYF
CDR3 DNA: TGTGCCAGCGCCGAGCGGGGGGTCACAGATACGCAGTATTTT

V gene: TRBV9
J gene: TRBJ2-5
D gene: -
clone size: few
CDR3 protein: CASSVASGYQDTQYF
CDR3 DNA: TGTGCCAGCAGCGTAGCTTCCGGCTACCAAGACACCCAGTACTTC

V gene: TRBV28
J gene: TRBJ2-1
D gene: -
clone size: once
CDR3 protein: CASSPPGRYFF
CDR3 DNA: TGTGCCAGCAGTCCACCAGGCCGTTACTTCTTC

V gene: TRBV5-1
J gene: TRBJ1-2
D gene: -
clone size: -
CDR3 protein: CASSPAGGAYGYTF
CDR3 DNA: TGCGCCAGCAGCCCGGCGGGGGGCGCCTATGGCTACACCTTC

V gene: TRBV7-2
J gene: TRBJ1-2
D gene: -
clone size: few
CDR3 protein: CASSLDSYGYTF
CDR3 DNA: TGTGCCAGCAGCTTAGACAGCTATGGCTACACCTTC

V gene: TRBV5-1
J gene: TRBJ1-6
D gene: TRBD1
clone size: -
CDR3 protein: CASSMTGSGSPLHF
CDR3 DNA: TGCGCCAGCAGCATGACAGGGTCTGGTTCACCCCTCCACTTT

V gene: TRBV29-1
J gene: TRBJ1-2
D gene: TRBD1
clone size: -
CDR3 protein: CSVPTGGSLYTF
CDR3 DNA: TGCAGCGTTCCGACAGGGGGAAGTCTCTACACCTTC

V gene: TRBV29-1
J gene: TRBJ2-7
D gene: TRBD1
clone size: -
CDR3 protein: CSVPGQGLYEQYF
CDR3 DNA: TGCAGCGTTCCGGGACAGGGGTTGTACGAGCAGTACTTC

V gene: TRBV2
J gene: TRBJ1-5
D gene: -
clone size: once
CDR3 protein: CASTQDRYQPQHF
CDR3 DNA: TGTGCCAGCACCCAAGACAGATATCAGCCCCAGCATTTT

V gene: TRBV9
J gene: TRBJ2-3
D gene: -
clone size: -
CDR3 protein: CASSVGTDTQYF
CDR3 DNA: TGTGCCAGCAGCGTAGGGACAGATACGCAGTATTTT

V gene: TRBV7-2
J gene: TRBJ1-1
D gene: -
clone size: -
CDR3 protein: CASSLGMNTEAFF
CDR3 DNA: TGTGCCAGCAGCTTGGGAATGAACACTGAAGCTTTCTTT

V gene: TRBV30
J gene: TRBJ1-2
D gene: TRBD1
clone size: once
CDR3 protein: CAWTSQGAPAGYTF
CDR3 DNA: TGTGCCTGGACTTCACAGGGGGCGCCCGCTGGCTACACCTTC

V gene: TRBV6-5
J gene: TRBJ1-2
D gene: -
clone size: few
CDR3 protein: CASSYGRRDGYTF
CDR3 DNA: TGTGCCAGCAGTTACGGGAGGAGGGATGGCTACACCTTC

V gene: TRBV5-6
J gene: TRBJ1-2
D gene: -
clone size: -
CDR3 protein: CASSRLDSRDYGYTF
CDR3 DNA: TGTGCCAGCAGCAGGCTGGACAGTCGGGACTATGGCTACACCTTC

V gene: TRBV29-1
J gene: TRBJ2-7
D gene: -
clone size: -
CDR3 protein: CSVDRDGTDEQYF
CDR3 DNA: TGCAGCGTTGACAGGGATGGTACTGACGAGCAGTACTTC

V gene: TRBV10-3
J gene: TRBJ1-2
D gene: TRBD1
clone size: few
CDR3 protein: CAISEKGQGSGYTF
CDR3 DNA: TGTGCCATCAGTGAGAAGGGACAGGGTAGTGGCTACACCTTC

V gene: TRBV6-6
J gene: TRBJ1-3
D gene: -
clone size: -
CDR3 protein: CASSYTGNSGNTIYF
CDR3 DNA: TGTGCCAGCAGTTACACCGGGAACTCTGGAAACACCATATATTTT

V gene: TRBV2
J gene: TRBJ2-7
D gene: -
clone size: -
CDR3 protein: CASSEFPYEQYF
CDR3 DNA: TGTGCCAGCAGTGAATTCCCCTACGAGCAGTACTTC